Listed here are 14 T cell receptor beta chains from one sample, sequenced in a study of cytomegalovirus exposure and HLA in healthy donors. Use of 60 Vbeta and 13 Jbeta primers characterized the PCR. Here immunoSEQ multiplex PCR was the method, and the copy in TCRdb shows in-frame clones only, minus some. The specimen's table records around 100,000 clones. Sequenced sample: PBMCs. Source of these receptors: a woman in her twenties or thirties in good health and CMV-seronegative.

The gene calls are TRBV4-2 and TRBJ2-1; D might be TRBD1 (5 bases). V was pared by 1 base and J by 8 bases, with 18 bases between. CDR1 and CDR2 from the germline V gene are LGHNA and YNFKEQ. The CDR3 runs 16 residues. CDR3: CASSQGGSRWVDEQFF. The DNA for the CDR3 is TGTGCCAGCAGCCAAGGGGGCTCTAGATGGGTCGATGAGCAGTTCTTC.

This sequence joins TRBV6-6 and TRBJ2-3; maybe TRBD1 (6 bases). The germline V and J ends were trimmed by 1 base and 5 bases, with 13 bases remaining between them. This CDR3 has 15 residues. Germline values: CDR1 MNHNY, CDR2 SVGAGI (reference sequence). The CDR3 spells CASSYYAVTGDTQYF. The CDR3, as DNA: TGTGCCAGCAGTTACTACGCGGTGACAGGAGATACGCAGTATTTT.

This chain uses TRBV28 with TRBJ2-7; 14 bases align to TRBD2. Germline CDR1 MDHEN, CDR2 SYDVKM. The CDR3 loop spans 19 amino acids. With V trimmed by 6 bases and J by 5 bases, 18 bases remained unmatched. CDR3 in amino acids: CASSFRRLGTSGRPNEQYF. CDR3 DNA: TGTGCCAGCAGCTTTAGGAGATTGGGGACTAGCGGGAGACCCAACGAGCAGTACTTC.

The genes are TRBV11-3 and TRBJ2-1; 7 positions agree with TRBD2. Per the germline V gene, CDR1 is SGHNT and CDR2 is YENEEA. After removal of 2 bases from V and 4 bases from J, the junction contained 8 bases not matched to a gene. The CDR3 spans 16 residues. The CDR3 nucleotides read TGTGCCAGCAGCTTAACGGCGGGAGTGGGTTACAATGAGCAGTTCTTC. It yields the protein CASSLTAGVGYNEQFF. The full variable domain, in which reference TRBV11-3 and TRBJ2-1 provide the parts outside the CDR3, is EAGVVQSPRYKIIEKKQPVAFWCNPISGHNTLYWYLQNLGQGPELLIRYENEEAVDDSQLPKDRFSAERLKGVDSTLKIQPAELGDSAVYLCASSLTAGVGYNEQFFGPGTRLTVL.

This chain joins TRBV19 and TRBJ1-1, with D possibly being TRBD1 (6 bases). Looked up from germline, CDR1 is LNHDA and CDR2 is SQIVND (reference sequence). With 5 bases removed from V and 4 bases from J, the gap between germline ends came to 17 bases. The CDR3 is 15 amino acids. The CDR3, as DNA: TGTGCCAGTAGTCCGCTGGGGGCCGGGTTCACTGAAGCTTTCTTT. It specifies CASSPLGAGFTEAFF.

The chain is built from TRBV11-1 and TRBJ2-1; 7 nucleotides align to TRBD2. The CDR3 has 16 amino acids. V trimming: 1 base; J trimming: 4 bases; junction bases outside the gene matches: 7. Germline V CDR1 and CDR2: SGHAT, FQDESV (reference sequence). The CDR3 DNA follows: TGTGCCAGCAGCTTAGAATTCCCTAGCGGATACAATGAGCAGTTCTTC. Amino acid sequence: CASSLEFPSGYNEQFF.

V usage is TRBV5-1 and J usage is TRBJ1-1, with 7 nucleotides matching TRBD1. Germline-derived CDR1 and CDR2 are SGHRS and YFSETQ. The J segment lost 3 bases and the V segment lost 4 bases, leaving 3 bases of the junction unmatched. CDR3 size: 13 residues. CDR3 DNA: TGCGCCAGCAGCACTCAGGGGGACACTGAAGCTTTCTTT. Encoded protein: CASSTQGDTEAFF.

The chain has TRBV4-1 and TRBJ2-7, with a tentative D call TRBD1 (6 bases). This CDR3 spans 15 amino acids. Trimming removed 0 bases at V and 2 bases at J, with 11 bases between. Germline V gene sequence: CDR1 MGHRA, CDR2 YSYEKL. The CDR3 DNA sequence: TGCGCCAGCAGCCAAGATTGGACAGTAACCTACGAGCAGTACTTC. It translates to CASSQDWTVTYEQYF.

This chain joins TRBV29-1 and TRBJ1-2; the D gene is possibly TRBD1 (5 bases). Germline V gene sequence: CDR1 SQVTM, CDR2 ANQGSEA. Between the trimmed V and J ends, which lost 7 bases and 3 bases, there was a span of 15 bases. The CDR3 runs 13 residues. The CDR3 sequence: CSDGATGDYGYTF. DNA for the CDR3: TGCAGCGATGGGGCAACTGGGGACTATGGCTACACCTTC.

The chain employs TRBV14 and TRBJ1-2; D possibly corresponds to TRBD1 (6 bases). Germline V gene data show CDR1 as SGHDN and CDR2 as FVKESK. V dropped 5 bases and J dropped 5 bases, with 9 bases sitting between them. The length of the CDR3 is 12 residues. The CDR3 DNA is TGTGCCAGCAGCGTCCAGGGGTATGGCTACACCTTC. It translates to CASSVQGYGYTF.

This chain links TRBV15 with TRBJ2-7; tentatively, D is TRBD1 (6 bases). This CDR3 contains 16 residues. CDR1 is LNHNV, CDR2 YYDKDF, per germline (reference sequence). Trimming cost V 3 bases and J 0 bases, with 15 bases left between them. The CDR3 loop reads CATSRDSLRSSYEQYF. CDR3 in DNA: TGTGCCACCAGCAGGGACAGCCTTAGGAGCTCCTACGAGCAGTACTTC.

The chain carries TRBV28 and TRBJ1-1; tentative D call: TRBD1 (6 bases). V was shortened by 8 bases and J by 1 base, with 14 bases between the two germline ends. Germline-derived CDR1 and CDR2 are MDHEN and SYDVKM. The CDR3 spans 14 residues. The CDR3 bases are TGTGCCAGCGGCCACAGGGTCCAGAACACTGAAGCTTTCTTT. This gives the protein CASGHRVQNTEAFF.

The rearrangement links TRBV4-2 to TRBJ1-1; D gene unclear. The ends were cut back, 0 bases at V and 8 bases at J, with 10 bases in the middle. Germline CDR1 LGHNA, CDR2 YNFKEQ. The CDR3 is made up of 13 amino acids. CDR3 nucleotides: TGTGCCAGCAGCCAAGATCACGGAGCCGAAGCTTTCTTT. Translation gives CASSQDHGAEAFF.

CDR3 sequence reads: CAISELVLTGVNTGELFF. CDR3 nucleotide sequence: TGTGCCATCAGTGAGCTAGTATTGACAGGGGTCAACACCGGGGAGCTGTTTTTT. The rearrangement uses TRBV10-3 and TRBJ2-2; 8 nucleotides agree with TRBD1. CDR1 ENHRY and CDR2 SYGVKD come from the germline V gene. The CDR3 is 18 amino acids. The trim removed 2 bases at V and 2 bases at J, leaving 10 bases unmatched.